This is a list of T cell receptor beta chains from one sample in a study of radiotherapy plus CTLA-4 blockade in lung cancer. Some clones are missing from TCRdb's copy, which holds only in-frame ones; the method was immunoSEQ multiplex PCR. The table lists 70,000 to 85,000 clones, less than 85% of them singletons. Specimen: peripheral blood, collected from a patient treated with radiotherapy plus ipilimumab. Receptor source: a human donor with non-small cell lung cancer whose response to radiotherapy plus ipilimumab could not be evaluated. Each CDR3 is given with its conserved first and last residue. Each record gives: clone size, D gene, J gene, V gene, CDR3 protein, CDR3 DNA. The D gene is left open where the match is weak. For some rows the clone size is stated as once, few or many, or as a class when expanded; others skip it.

>NA|NA|TRBJ2-5|TRBV19
CASSINQGETQYF
TGTGCCAGTAGTATAAACCAGGGAGAGACCCAGTACTTC
>NA|TRBD2|TRBJ2-7|TRBV7-3
CASSPRLAGGPEQYF
TGTGCCAGCAGCCCAAGACTAGCGGGAGGGCCGGAGCAGTACTTC
>NA|TRBD2|TRBJ2-7|TRBV2
CASTRLGLPTYEQYF
TGTGCCAGCACAAGGCTGGGACTACCAACCTACGAGCAGTACTTC
>NA|TRBD1|TRBJ1-6|TRBV28
CASSRTGPNSPLHF
TGTGCCAGCAGCAGGACAGGCCCAAATTCACCCCTCCACTTT
>NA|TRBD1|TRBJ2-2|TRBV11-2
CASSSDRDGELFF
TGTGCCAGCAGCTCTGACAGGGACGGGGAGCTGTTTTTT
>few|NA|TRBJ2-7|TRBV4-1
CASSRGLSILRNEQYF
TGCGCCAGCAGTCGTGGACTGTCTATCTTGAGGAACGAGCAGTACTTC
>NA|NA|TRBJ2-3|TRBV4-3
CASSQQRTSTDTQYF
TGCGCCAGCAGCCAACAACGGACTAGCACAGATACGCAGTATTTT
>NA|TRBD2|TRBJ2-3|TRBV5-4
CASSLGTSGSTDTQYF
TGTGCCAGCAGCTTGGGGACTAGCGGCTCCACAGATACGCAGTATTTT
>NA|NA|TRBJ2-5|TRBV7-2
CASSLEFFQETQYF
TGTGCCAGCAGCTTAGAATTCTTCCAAGAGACCCAGTACTTC
>NA|TRBD2|TRBJ2-5|TRBV7-3
CASSTGTSDRLQYF
TGTGCCAGCAGCACCGGGACTAGCGACCGTTTACAGTACTTC
>few|TRBD1|TRBJ2-4|TRBV19
CASSFLTGVRDIQYF
TGTGCCAGTAGTTTCCTGACAGGGGTGCGGGACATTCAGTACTTC
>few|TRBD2|TRBJ2-7|TRBV7-3
CASSLGLAGVNEQYF
TGTGCCAGCAGCTTGGGACTAGCGGGGGTGAACGAGCAGTACTTC
>once|TRBD1|TRBJ1-1|TRBV7-6
CASSMRAGGQAEAFF
TGTGCCAGCAGCATGCGGGCAGGGGGCCAGGCTGAAGCTTTCTTT
>NA|TRBD1|TRBJ1-1|TRBV5-4
CASSRDRGGNEAFF
TGTGCCAGCAGCAGGGACAGGGGCGGAAATGAAGCTTTCTTT
>NA|TRBD1|TRBJ1-1|TRBV6-5
CASSYSRDSPEAFF
TGTGCCAGCAGTTACTCCCGGGACAGCCCTGAAGCTTTCTTT
>NA|TRBD2|TRBJ2-5|TRBV7-2
CASSLERGGRGTQYF
TGTGCCAGCAGCTTAGAACGGGGGGGCCGGGGGACCCAGTACTTC
>NA|NA|TRBJ1-5|TRBV10-1
CASSENRDQPQHF
TGCGCCAGCAGTGAGAACAGGGATCAGCCCCAGCATTTT
>NA|NA|TRBJ1-2|TRBV19
CASSILTGLGYTF
TGTGCCAGTAGTATTCTAACAGGGTTAGGCTACACCTTC
>NA|TRBD1|TRBJ1-3|TRBV30
CAWRTGGSGNTIYF
TGTGCCTGGAGGACAGGGGGCTCTGGAAACACCATATATTTT
>NA|TRBD2|TRBJ2-3|TRBV5-1
CASSLGVSGRATDTQYF
TGCGCCAGCAGCTTGGGCGTGAGCGGGAGGGCCACAGATACGCAGTATTTT
>NA|TRBD1|TRBJ1-2|TRBV7-3
CASSPGQDLLGGYTF
TGTGCCAGCAGCCCCGGACAGGACCTGCTGGGGGGCTACACCTTC
>few|TRBD2|TRBJ2-3|TRBV2
CASSELGISGGSTDTQYF
TGTGCCAGCAGTGAGTTAGGGATTAGCGGGGGCTCCACAGATACGCAGTATTTT
>NA|TRBD2|TRBJ2-5|TRBV5-1
CASSSTLLAGRETQYF
TGCGCCAGCAGCTCCACATTACTAGCGGGGCGAGAGACCCAGTACTTC
>NA|TRBD2|TRBJ2-1|TRBV4-2
CASSQERAGGHEQFF
TGTGCCAGCAGCCAAGAACGGGCGGGAGGTCATGAGCAGTTCTTC
>NA|TRBD1|TRBJ2-7|TRBV27
CASSTSGTGEGEQYF
TGTGCCAGCAGTACTTCCGGGACAGGGGAGGGCGAGCAGTACTTC
>NA|NA|TRBJ2-3|TRBV9
CASRRGSSTDTQYF
TGTGCCAGCAGAAGAGGATCTAGCACAGATACGCAGTATTTT
>few|TRBD1|TRBJ1-3|TRBV28
CASSSGQQTGNTIYF
TGTGCCAGCAGTTCGGGACAGCAAACTGGAAACACCATATATTTT
>NA|NA|TRBJ1-1|TRBV30
CAWSPKPGLRGTTEAFF
TGTGCCTGGAGTCCCAAACCGGGCCTAAGGGGGACCACTGAAGCTTTCTTT
>NA|TRBD2|TRBJ2-5|TRBV2
CASSPLATRHGAQETQYF
TGTGCCAGCAGCCCACTAGCGACCAGACATGGAGCCCAAGAGACCCAGTACTTC